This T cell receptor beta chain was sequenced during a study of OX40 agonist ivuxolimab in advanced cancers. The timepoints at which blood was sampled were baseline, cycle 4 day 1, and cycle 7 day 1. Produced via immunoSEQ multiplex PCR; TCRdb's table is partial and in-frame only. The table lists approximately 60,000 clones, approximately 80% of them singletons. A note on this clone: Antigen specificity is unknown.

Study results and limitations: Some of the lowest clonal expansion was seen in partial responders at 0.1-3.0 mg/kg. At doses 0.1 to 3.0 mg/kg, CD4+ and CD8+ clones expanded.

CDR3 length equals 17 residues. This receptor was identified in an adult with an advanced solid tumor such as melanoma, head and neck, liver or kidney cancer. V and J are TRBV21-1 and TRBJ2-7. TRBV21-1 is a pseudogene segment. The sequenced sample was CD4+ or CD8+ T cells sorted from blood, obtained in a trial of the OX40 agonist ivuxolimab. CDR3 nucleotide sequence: TGTGCCAGCAGGGCCTCCCCCCCAGCTAAACTCTCCTACGAGCAGTACTTC. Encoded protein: CASRASPPAKLSYEQYF.